These T cell receptor beta chains were read from a single sample in a study of CD8 T cells in Susac syndrome. TCRdb passed the immunoSEQ multiplex PCR reads through MiXCR, listing each CDR3 protein once. Found here are 230,000 or so distinct CDR3 sequences, 95% of them singletons; the top ten hold roughly 0.09%. Specimen: CD4+ T cells from PBMCs. All receptors derive from a human donor with multiple sclerosis. Each CDR3 is given with its conserved first and last residue. The D gene is left open where the match is weak. Where a row states a size, it is once, few, many or the class of an expanded clone; other rows omit it.

d_gene: NA
j_gene: TRBJ1-4
abundance: NA
v_gene: TRBV20-1
CDR3aa: CSASVARNEKLFF
CDR3nt: TGCAGTGCTAGTGTGGCGCGGAACGAAAAACTGTTTTTT

d_gene: NA
j_gene: TRBJ1-2
abundance: NA
v_gene: TRBV4-2
CDR3aa: CASSPSLYGYTF
CDR3nt: TGTGCCAGCAGCCCTTCGTTATATGGCTACACCTTC

d_gene: TRBD1
j_gene: TRBJ2-1
abundance: NA
v_gene: TRBV5-1
CDR3aa: CASSETGDNEQFF
CDR3nt: TGCGCCAGCAGCGAAACAGGGGACAATGAGCAGTTCTTC

d_gene: NA
j_gene: TRBJ2-4
abundance: once
v_gene: TRBV29-1
CDR3aa: CSVVGGGATLAKNIQYF
CDR3nt: TGCAGCGTTGTCGGAGGGGGGGCGACTCTAGCCAAAAACATTCAGTACTTC

d_gene: NA
j_gene: TRBJ2-5
abundance: once
v_gene: TRBV29-1
CDR3aa: CSVLEQRAQETQYF
CDR3nt: TGCAGCGTGCTAGAACAGAGAGCACAAGAGACCCAGTACTTC

d_gene: NA
j_gene: TRBJ1-1
abundance: NA
v_gene: TRBV5-1
CDR3aa: CASSLAGLGFF
CDR3nt: TGCGCCAGCAGCTTGGCGGGACTTGGGTTCTTT

d_gene: TRBD2
j_gene: TRBJ2-1
abundance: NA
v_gene: TRBV20-1
CDR3aa: CSAEGTIDEQFF
CDR3nt: TGCAGTGCCGAAGGGACTATCGATGAGCAGTTCTTC

d_gene: NA
j_gene: TRBJ2-3
abundance: NA
v_gene: TRBV3-1
CDR3aa: CASSQGSGSSTDTQYF
CDR3nt: TGTGCCAGCAGCCAAGGATCTGGTTCTAGCACAGATACGCAGTATTTT

d_gene: NA
j_gene: TRBJ1-2
abundance: NA
v_gene: TRBV9
CDR3aa: CASSTGQYGYTF
CDR3nt: TGTGCCAGCAGCACTGGACAGTATGGCTACACCTTC

d_gene: NA
j_gene: TRBJ2-1
abundance: NA
v_gene: TRBV3-1
CDR3aa: CASSQDRGLLPGVREQFF
CDR3nt: TGTGCCAGCAGCCAAGATCGAGGTTTGTTGCCAGGGGTGCGTGAGCAGTTCTTC

d_gene: NA
j_gene: TRBJ1-6
abundance: NA
v_gene: TRBV20-1
CDR3aa: CSAQSGLGGNSPLHF
CDR3nt: TGCAGTGCTCAATCTGGCCTAGGGGGTAATTCACCCCTCCACTTT

d_gene: TRBD2
j_gene: TRBJ2-1
abundance: NA
v_gene: TRBV29-1
CDR3aa: CSVKKREPYNEQFF
CDR3nt: TGCAGCGTAAAAAAGCGGGAGCCCTACAATGAGCAGTTCTTC